This note documents a single T cell receptor (beta chain) sequence. What it binds is not known. The sample comes from a study of cytomegalovirus exposure and HLA in healthy donors. 60 Vbeta and 13 Jbeta primers were used in PCR. The authors' processing: A later analysis counted around 80 million unique TCR beta chains, around 10 million shared. Only in-frame clones appear in the TCRdb table, and some are missing; sequencing was by immunoSEQ multiplex PCR. V, J and clone size are taken as reported in that table, and D and trimming were inferred from the DNA itself. Among around 120,000 clones listed, approximately 68% were seen once. This CDR3 is 16 amino acids long. In germline, CDR1 is SGHAT, CDR2 FQNNGV. J was trimmed by 2 bases and V by 5 bases; bases with no gene match: 8. Study observations and caveats: A later examination showed that TCR association rates differed by HLA locus, with DRB1 most and HLA-C fewest.

The sample comprised PBMCs. The rearrangement joins TRBV11-2 to TRBJ2-2, with 7 bases aligning to TRBD1. The sequence was collected from a man aged 30 to 45 in good health and CMV-seropositive. CDR3 protein: CASSAVDRANTGELFF. In DNA, the CDR3 is TGTGCCAGCAGCGCGGTAGACAGGGCTAACACCGGGGAGCTGTTTTTT.